This TCR beta chain was captured in a study of T cell responses to AZD1222 COVID-19 vaccine. The junction had 3 bases not matched to a gene; V was cut back by 5 bases and J by 0 bases. CDR3 length: 15 amino acids. Germline assignment: CDR1 MNHEY and CDR2 SVGAGI. The method was immunoSEQ multiplex PCR; TCRdb's version includes in-frame clones alone and lacks a portion of them. This repertoire shows about 150,000 clones, roughly nine tenths found once; its top ten account for around 4.9%. The sample holds one count of this clone. The chain links TRBV6-5 to TRBJ2-4; 8 bases are shared with TRBD2. The clonotype comes from an adult in good health. The sequencing here drew on peripheral blood, taken on day 0 of AZD1222 vaccination. The DNA for the CDR3 is TGTGCCAGCAGTCCGGCGGGGGGAGCCAAAAACATTCAGTACTTC. Protein: CASSPAGGAKNIQYF.